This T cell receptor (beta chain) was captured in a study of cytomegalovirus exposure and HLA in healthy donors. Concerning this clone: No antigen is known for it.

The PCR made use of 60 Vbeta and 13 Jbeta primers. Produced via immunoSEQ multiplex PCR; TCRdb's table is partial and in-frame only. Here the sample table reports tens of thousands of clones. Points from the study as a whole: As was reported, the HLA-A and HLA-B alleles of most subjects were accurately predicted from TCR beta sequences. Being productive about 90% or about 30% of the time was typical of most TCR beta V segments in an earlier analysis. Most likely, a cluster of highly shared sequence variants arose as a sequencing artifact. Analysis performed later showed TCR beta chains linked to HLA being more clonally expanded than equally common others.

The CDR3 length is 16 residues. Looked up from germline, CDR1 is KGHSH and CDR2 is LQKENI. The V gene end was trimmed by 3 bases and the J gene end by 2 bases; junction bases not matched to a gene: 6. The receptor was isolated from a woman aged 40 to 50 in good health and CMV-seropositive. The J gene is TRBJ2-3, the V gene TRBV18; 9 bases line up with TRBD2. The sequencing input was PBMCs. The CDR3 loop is CASSPWTSADTDTQYF. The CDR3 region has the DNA TGTGCCAGCTCACCCTGGACTAGCGCGGACACAGATACGCAGTATTTT.